A single sample gave rise to the 9 T cell receptor beta chains below, sequenced in a study of cytomegalovirus exposure and HLA in healthy donors. Libraries were prepared by immunoSEQ multiplex PCR; TCRdb keeps only in-frame clonotypes and omits some of them. The sample has approximately 200,000 clones; about 81% are singletons. Input material: PBMCs. These TCRs come from a woman aged 25 to 39 in good health and CMV-seronegative.

CDR3: CASSFSVSGANVLTF. CDR3 sequence (DNA): TGCGCCAGCAGCTTCTCAGTCTCTGGGGCCAACGTCCTGACTTTC. The rearrangement uses TRBV5-1 and TRBJ2-6; unclear D gene. Germline V gives CDR1 SGHRS, CDR2 YFSETQ. V was shortened by 2 bases and J by 0 bases, with 6 bases between the two germline ends. This CDR3 has 15 residues.

J is TRBJ1-2 and V is TRBV25-1; 9 bases match TRBD1. The CDR3 length is 13 residues. The germline gives CDR1 MGHDK, CDR2 SYGVNS. The junction had 4 bases not matched to a gene; V was cut back by 4 bases and J by 7 bases. The CDR3 DNA reads as TGTGCCAGCAGTGGCGGGACAGGGTTTGGCTACACCTTC. Amino acid sequence: CASSGGTGFGYTF.

The rearrangement uses TRBV9 and TRBJ2-1; 7 nucleotides align to TRBD2. V shed 6 bases and J 0 bases; nucleotides not matched to a gene: 3. The CDR3 totals 14 residues. CDR1 is SGDLS and CDR2 is YYNGEE in the germline V gene. CDR3 in amino acids: CASTAGVSYNEQFF. The CDR3 coding sequence is TGTGCCAGCACGGCGGGAGTCTCCTACAATGAGCAGTTCTTC.

This chain links TRBV28 with TRBJ1-3; D is unresolved. Deletions cut 5 bases from V and 3 bases from J, with 11 bases between. Germline V gives CDR1 MDHEN, CDR2 SYDVKM. The CDR3 sequence is 14 residues long. The CDR3 reads CASSPPRVGNTIYF. The DNA for the CDR3 is TGTGCCAGCAGTCCCCCGAGGGTTGGAAACACCATATATTTT.

CDR3 in amino acids: CASGQGSAYEQYF. The CDR3 bases are TGCGCCAGCGGACAGGGGAGCGCCTACGAGCAGTACTTC. V is TRBV5-1 and J is TRBJ2-7; 9 bases map to TRBD1. CDR3 length: 13 residues. The ends lost 7 bases at V and 2 bases at J; junction bases unmatched: 4. Germline CDR1 is SGHRS and CDR2 is YFSETQ.

The CDR3 protein is CAFPTGQGSPLHF. The CDR3 coding sequence is TGTGCCTTCCCGACAGGGCAAGGATCACCCCTCCACTTT. This sequence joins TRBV30 and TRBJ1-6, with TRBD1 matching 7 bases. The CDR3 totals 13 residues. V lost 7 bases and J lost 10; bases outside the gene matches: 10. Looked up from germline, CDR1 is GTSNPN and CDR2 is SVGIG (reference sequence).

This clone was recorded a few times. The CDR3 region has the DNA TGTGCCAGCAGTTCCGACACAGGGTACGAGCAGTACTTC. It translates to CASSSDTGYEQYF. V and J are TRBV27 and TRBJ2-7; a weak D match, TRBD1 (6 bases). Germline values: CDR1 MNHEY, CDR2 SMNVEV (reference sequence). The germline V and J ends were trimmed by 4 bases and 4 bases, with 11 bases remaining between them. The CDR3 totals 13 residues.

The chain links TRBV5-1 to TRBJ2-7, with D unresolved. The germline V and J ends were trimmed by 4 bases and 4 bases, with 12 bases remaining between them. The CDR3 is 13 amino acids. CDR1 SGHRS and CDR2 YFSETQ come from the germline V gene. CDR3 residues: CASSAGSGYEQYF. The DNA of the CDR3 is TGCGCCAGCAGCGCCGGGTCCGGGTACGAGCAGTACTTC. Drawing the rest from reference TRBV5-1 and TRBJ2-7, the complete variable domain is KAGVTQTPRYLIKTRGQQVTLSCSPISGHRSVSWYQQTPGQGLQFLFEYFSETQRNKGNFPGRFSGRQFSNSRSEMNVSTLELGDSALYLCASSAGSGYEQYFGPGTRLTVT.

V gene TRBV2 combines with J gene TRBJ1-1; 9 positions match TRBD1. Germline CDR1 SNHLY, CDR2 FYNNEI. V was clipped by 4 bases and J by 3 bases; unmatched bases: 3. The length of the CDR3 is 14 residues. CDR3: CASSVQGADTEAFF. CDR3 sequence (DNA): TGTGCCAGCAGTGTACAGGGGGCAGACACTGAAGCTTTCTTT.